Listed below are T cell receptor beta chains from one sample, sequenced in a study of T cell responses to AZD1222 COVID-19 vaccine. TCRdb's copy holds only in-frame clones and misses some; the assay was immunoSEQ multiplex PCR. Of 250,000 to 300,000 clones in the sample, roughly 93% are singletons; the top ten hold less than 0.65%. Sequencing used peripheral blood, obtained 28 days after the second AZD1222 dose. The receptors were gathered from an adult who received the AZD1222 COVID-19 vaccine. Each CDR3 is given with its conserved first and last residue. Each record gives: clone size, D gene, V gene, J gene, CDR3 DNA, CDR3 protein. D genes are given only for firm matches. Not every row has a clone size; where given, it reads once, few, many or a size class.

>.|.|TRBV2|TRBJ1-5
TGTGCCAGCAGTGACTTTGGGGGGAGGCAGCCCCAGCATTTT
CASSDFGGRQPQHF
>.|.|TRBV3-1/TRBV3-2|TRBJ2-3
TGTGCCAGCAGCCCAACGGACAGTTACACAGATACGCAGTATTTT
CASSPTDSYTDTQYF
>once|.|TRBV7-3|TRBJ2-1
TGTGCCAGCAGCTCCCAGAGCTTCGCGTTGGGGGAGCAGTTCTTC
CASSSQSFALGEQFF
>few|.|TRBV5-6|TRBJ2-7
TGTGCCAGCAGCGGGACCGTTTCCTACGAGCAGTACTTC
CASSGTVSYEQYF
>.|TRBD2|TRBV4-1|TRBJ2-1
TGCGCCAGCAGCCTACCGGGACTAGCGGGATACGAGCAGTTCTTC
CASSLPGLAGYEQFF
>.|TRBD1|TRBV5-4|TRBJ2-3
TGTGCCAGCAGCTTGGGGGACAGGGATTTCACAGATACGCAGTATTTT
CASSLGDRDFTDTQYF
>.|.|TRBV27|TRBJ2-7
TGTGCCAGCAGTTCTACCGCGGACTCCCGGGACCGTCCACTGTGGGAGCAGTACTTC
CASSSTADSRDRPLWEQYF
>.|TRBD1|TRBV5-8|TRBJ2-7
TGTGCCAGCAGCCCTCGGACAGGGGTGAACGAGCAGTACTTC
CASSPRTGVNEQYF
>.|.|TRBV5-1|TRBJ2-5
TGCGCCAGCAGCCTAGGACAGATGGGAAGGCAAGAGACCCAGTACTTC
CASSLGQMGRQETQYF
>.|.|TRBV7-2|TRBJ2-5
TGTGCCAGCAGCTTAGGGTTAAAAGAGACCCAGTACTTC
CASSLGLKETQYF
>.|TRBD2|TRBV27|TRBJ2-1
TGTGCCAGCAGTTTAAGTCCGCGGGGGTACAATGAGCAGTTCTTC
CASSLSPRGYNEQFF
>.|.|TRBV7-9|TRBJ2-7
TGTGCCAGCAGCGCAGGGCAGGCCCAGCAGTACTTC
CASSAGQAQQYF
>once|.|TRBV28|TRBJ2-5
TGTGCCAGCAGTTTAGGCCGGTTGGAGACCCAGTACTTC
CASSLGRLETQYF
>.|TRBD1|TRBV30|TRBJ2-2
TGTGCCTGGAGGAGACAGGGGGTAAACACCGGGGAGCTGTTTTTT
CAWRRQGVNTGELFF
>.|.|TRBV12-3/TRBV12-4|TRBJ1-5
TGTGCCAGCAGTTTAGCGTACAATCAGCCCCAGCATTTT
CASSLAYNQPQHF
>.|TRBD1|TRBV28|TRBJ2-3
TGTGCCAGCAGGCCACAGGGGCCTCGCACAGATACGCAGTATTTT
CASRPQGPRTDTQYF
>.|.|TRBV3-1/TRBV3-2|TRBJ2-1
TGTGCCAGCAGCCCCCTGGTGGGGCGGGGCGAGCAGTTCTTC
CASSPLVGRGEQFF
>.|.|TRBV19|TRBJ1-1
TGTGCCATAGCGACTGTGAACACTGAAGCTTTCTTT
CAIATVNTEAFF
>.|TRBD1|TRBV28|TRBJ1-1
TGTGCCAGCAGTCTCTGGGACAGGGGGGCTTTCTTT
CASSLWDRGAFF
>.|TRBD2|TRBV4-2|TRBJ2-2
TGTGCCAGCAGCCAAGGGACTAGCACCGGGGAGCTGTTTTTT
CASSQGTSTGELFF
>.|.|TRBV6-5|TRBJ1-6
TGTGCCAGCAGTTACTCGACCGGTAATTCACCCCTCCACTTT
CASSYSTGNSPLHF
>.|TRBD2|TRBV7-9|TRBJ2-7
TGTGCCAGCAGCGCCGGGGGGGCCTACGAGCAGTACTTC
CASSAGGAYEQYF
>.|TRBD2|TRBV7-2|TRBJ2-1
TGTGCCAGCAGCTTTACCGGGACTAGTGGGCAGTTCTTC
CASSFTGTSGQFF
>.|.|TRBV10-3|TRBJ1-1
TGTGCCATCAGTGGCAGGGGCGGTGGCACTGAAGCTTTCTTT
CAISGRGGGTEAFF
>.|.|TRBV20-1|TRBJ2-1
TGCAGTGCGCCGCGTGAGCAGTTCTTC
CSAPREQFF
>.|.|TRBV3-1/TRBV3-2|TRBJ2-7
TGTGCCAGCAGCCAGGCATCCTACGAGCAGTACTTC
CASSQASYEQYF
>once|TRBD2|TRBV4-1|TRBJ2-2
TGCGCCAGCAGCCAACCCAGCGGGGGAGTGCGCACCGGGGAGCTGTTTTTT
CASSQPSGGVRTGELFF
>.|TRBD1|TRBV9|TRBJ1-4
TGTGCCAGCAGCTCTAGGACAGGGCCTTGGGAAAAACTGTTTTTT
CASSSRTGPWEKLFF
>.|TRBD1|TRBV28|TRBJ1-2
TGTGCCAGCAGTCCCCGGGACAGGCTGGTGAGCGGCTACACCTTC
CASSPRDRLVSGYTF
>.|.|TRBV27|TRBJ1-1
TGTGCCAGCCGGGGGGGGTTGAACACTGAAGCTTTCTTT
CASRGGLNTEAFF
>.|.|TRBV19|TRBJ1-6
TGTGCCAGTTCTCTCGACAGTTGGCGATCACCCCTCCACTTT
CASSLDSWRSPLHF